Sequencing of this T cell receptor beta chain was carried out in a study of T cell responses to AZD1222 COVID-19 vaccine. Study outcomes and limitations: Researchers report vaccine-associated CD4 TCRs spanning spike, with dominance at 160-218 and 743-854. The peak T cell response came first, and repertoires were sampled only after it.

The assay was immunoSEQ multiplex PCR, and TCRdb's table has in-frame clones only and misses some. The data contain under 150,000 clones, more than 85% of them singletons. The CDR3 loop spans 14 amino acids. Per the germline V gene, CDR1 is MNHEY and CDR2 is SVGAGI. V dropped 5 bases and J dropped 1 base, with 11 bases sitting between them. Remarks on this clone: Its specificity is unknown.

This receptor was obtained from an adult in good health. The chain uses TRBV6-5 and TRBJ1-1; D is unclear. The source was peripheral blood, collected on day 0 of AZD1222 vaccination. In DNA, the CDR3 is TGTGCCAGCAGTCCTCCACACGCGAACACTGAAGCTTTCTTT. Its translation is CASSPPHANTEAFF.